The sample holds many counts of the clone carrying this TCR beta chain. Its antigen remains unknown. The read ends 3 residues shy of where the CDR3 ends; the end is completed using the germline J gene. Other DNA variants within this sample encode the same CDR3. Sequenced by immunoSEQ multiplex PCR; TCRdb stores in-frame clones only, minus some. The data show around 39,000 clones, with none appearing a single time. The CDR3 is 17 amino acids. V lost 3 bases to trimming and J lost 6 bases; unmatched junction nucleotides: 11. The V gene's germline CDR1 is KGHSH and CDR2 LQKENI. The data were taken from a study of T cell clonality in common variable immunodeficiency. Points from the study as a whole: CVID subjects had higher TCRbeta clonality than healthy controls, most marked in about a third.

The sequenced material came from peripheral blood mononuclear cells. This chain links TRBV18 with TRBJ1-3, with 10 bases aligning to TRBD1. The TCR originated in a person aged 18-69 years in good health. CDR3 loop: CASSPELPGTGENTIYF. The covered CDR3 bases are TGTGCCAGCTCACCGGAGTTACCCGGGACAGGGGAAAACACC.